This T cell receptor (beta chain) was identified in a study of blood T cell repertoires in COVID-19. Looking at the study overall: The United States, Italy and Spain provided the acute and convalescent COVID-19 samples. From T cells, B-cell-depleted T cells, or PBMCs came the material, which was cDNA or gDNA.

As handled by the study authors: Amplified reference gene primers provided the basis for estimating nucleated cell counts. Generated by immunoSEQ multiplex PCR, the TCRdb table keeps only in-frame clones and is missing some. V and J calls and clone size are given by that table; D and trimming were obtained from the DNA. Of approximately 340,000 clones listed, 65% to 85% are singletons. Germline values: CDR1 SNHLY, CDR2 FYNNEI. The CDR3 is made up of 18 amino acids. V was trimmed by 6 bases and J by 1 base, leaving 23 bases between them. This sequence joins TRBV2 and TRBJ2-3; D uncertain. The TCR originated in a man younger than 45 with active or convalescent COVID-19. The material sequenced was peripheral blood. This CDR3 reads CASSDGSATRPGTDTQYF. The CDR3 nucleotides are TGTGCCAGCAGCGATGGGTCGGCGACACGCCCGGGCACAGATACGCAGTATTTT.